This TCR beta chain comes out of a study of T cell repertoires in cytomegalovirus infection. Across the study: Through public TCR beta signatures, both CMV infection and matching HLA type were indicated.

Each CDR3 protein is one row after TCRdb ran MiXCR on the reads. The repertoire holds some 450,000 distinct CDR3 sequences, with under 40% as singletons. This clonotype was counted a few times. This CDR3 is 13 amino acids long. Germline V gene lookup returns CDR1 SGHVS and CDR2 FQNEAQ. J was trimmed by 3 bases and V by 6 bases; bases with no gene match: 2. The origin of this receptor is a human donor in good health (CMV status not recorded). Some clones in this sample may be carry-over from other donors' samples. The sequencing sample was made of PBMCs. This chain joins TRBV7-8 and TRBJ1-2, with 9 bases lining up with TRBD1. As DNA, the CDR3 is TGTGCCAGCAGTACAGGGGGCTACTATGGCTACACCTTC. Translating it yields CASSTGGYYGYTF.